A selection of T cell receptor beta chains follows, all from one sample in a study of blood T cells in healthy people across ages. One entry per CDR3 protein, called by TCRdb with MiXCR from the 5' RACE reads. The table has approximately 790,000 distinct CDR3 sequences, approximately 59% seen once; the top ten hold 25% to 30%. The sequenced sample was blood. Receptor source: a man aged 25 to 40 in good health. Both conserved end residues are trimmed from each CDR3.

TRBV20-1	TRBJ1-6	SANRGLHNSPLH
TRBV7-2	TRBJ2-7	ASSSDWGEYEQY
TRBV2	TRBJ1-2	ARRTGGGYT
TRBV28	TRBJ2-5	ASSFAGGSQETQY
TRBV3-1	TRBJ1-2	ASSHGDPLGYT
TRBV5-1	TRBJ2-3	ASISGGSEDTQY
TRBV20-1	TRBJ2-5	SARDDIQRGQINQETQY
TRBV4-3	TRBJ2-1	ASSQEGWDLGEQF
TRBV12-3/TRBV12-4	TRBJ1-6	ASSFIDSPLH
TRBV5-1	TRBJ2-7	ASSLADRSSYEQY
TRBV6-2/TRBV6-3	TRBJ1-5	ASSYSGYSNQPQH
TRBV20-1	TRBJ1-4	SASGQAGEKLF
TRBV7-2	TRBJ2-1	ASSHPYGGPMGEQF
TRBV15	TRBJ1-6	ATSKPGQGYYNSPLH
TRBV29-1	TRBJ2-3	SVRVYRAADTQY
TRBV9	TRBJ1-6	ASSDRGRNSPLH
TRBV21-1	TRBJ2-3	ASIPYVPSNTDTQY
TRBV12-3/TRBV12-4	TRBJ1-4	ASSSQRQGDEKLF
TRBV4-3	TRBJ2-1	ASSLLSGTWNNEQF
TRBV7-9	TRBJ1-2	ASSLARTAYNYGYT
TRBV2	TRBJ2-3	ASSFGITDTQY
TRBV20-1	TRBJ2-5	SAPPGRLQETQY
TRBV7-8	NA	ASSFRQGAKTIQY
TRBV10-3	TRBJ1-2	AISETENYGYT
TRBV6-1	NA	ASSASGGTGFPYEQY
TRBV6-2/TRBV6-3	TRBJ2-1	ASRGGTGADNEQF
TRBV4-3	TRBJ2-1	ASRTWTSGYNEQF
TRBV7-9	TRBJ2-7	ASSMTGGLGEQY
TRBV7-2	TRBJ2-2	ASSFQTYTGELF
TRBV7-2	NA	ASSLSGGLETQY
TRBV18	TRBJ2-1	ASSQGLVNEQF
TRBV12-3/TRBV12-4	TRBJ1-2	ASREDREYGYT
TRBV29-1	TRBJ2-6	SVSQVSGANVLT
TRBV27	TRBJ1-2	ASTFGRGSYGYT